This T cell receptor beta chain was recorded in a study of T cell responses to AZD1222 COVID-19 vaccine. This clone was recorded a few times. Antigen: not known. Method: immunoSEQ multiplex PCR; TCRdb's copy keeps in-frame clones and lacks some. The sample holds about 97,000 clones, 91% seen once. Regarding the study as a whole: Of spike-specific TCRs, nearly half reportedly target regions left unmutated in variants. Clonal diversity was possibly underestimated, and white British individuals and females predominated among donors. Spike-wide vaccine-associated CD4 TCRs dominated at 160-218 and 743-854.

Germline V gene lookup returns CDR1 SGHRS and CDR2 YFSETQ. The CDR3 runs to 14 residues. The trim removed 2 bases at V and 6 bases at J, leaving 7 bases unmatched. Here the sequenced sample was peripheral blood, taken on day 0 of AZD1222 vaccination. The rearrangement joins TRBV5-1 to TRBJ2-7; 8 nucleotides align to TRBD1. The TCR originated in an adult in good health. The CDR3 sequence: CASSFGQGVTEQYF. The CDR3 region has the DNA TGCGCCAGCAGCTTCGGACAGGGCGTTACCGAGCAGTACTTC.